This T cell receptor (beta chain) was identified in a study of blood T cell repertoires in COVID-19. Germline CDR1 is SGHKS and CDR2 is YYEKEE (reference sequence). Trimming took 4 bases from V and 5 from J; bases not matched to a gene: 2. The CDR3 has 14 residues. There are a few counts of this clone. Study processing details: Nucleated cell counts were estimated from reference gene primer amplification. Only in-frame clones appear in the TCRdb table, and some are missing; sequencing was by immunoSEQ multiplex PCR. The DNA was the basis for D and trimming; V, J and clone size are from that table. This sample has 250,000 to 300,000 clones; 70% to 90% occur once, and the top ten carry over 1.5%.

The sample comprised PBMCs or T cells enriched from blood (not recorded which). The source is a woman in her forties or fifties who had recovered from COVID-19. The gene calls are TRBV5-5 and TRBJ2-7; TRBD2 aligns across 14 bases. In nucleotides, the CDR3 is TGTGCCAGCAGCAAGGGACTAGCGGGAGACGAGCAGTACTTC. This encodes CASSKGLAGDEQYF.